The next 19 T cell receptor beta chains were all read from a single sample in a study of cytomegalovirus exposure and HLA in healthy donors. PCR employed 60 Vbeta and 13 Jbeta primers. Clones were read by immunoSEQ multiplex PCR, and TCRdb kept only the in-frame ones, dropping some. This sample yields some 70,000 clones, of which approximately 70% are seen a single time; around 15% belongs to the top ten. Sequencing input: PBMCs. These receptors were taken from a male donor in good health and CMV-seropositive.

The rearrangement uses TRBV4-2 and TRBJ2-5, with 7 positions matching TRBD1. J gave up 2 bases and V 0 bases, and 3 bases lay outside the gene matches. This CDR3 is 15 amino acids long. The germline V gene has CDR1 LGHNA and CDR2 YNFKEQ. CDR3 loop: CASSQDDREQETQYF. The DNA of the CDR3 is TGTGCCAGCAGCCAAGATGACAGGGAACAAGAGACCCAGTACTTC.

This clone was detected only a few times. This chain joins TRBV7-8 and TRBJ1-3, with 7 bases matching TRBD1. Germline CDR1 reads SGHVS; CDR2 reads FQNEAQ. CDR3 length: 18 residues. V lost 3 bases to trimming and J lost 0 bases; unmatched junction nucleotides: 11. CDR3 residues: CASSFVFPGQISGNTIYF. CDR3 bases: TGTGCCAGCAGCTTCGTCTTTCCGGGACAGATCTCTGGAAACACCATATATTTT.

The chain employs TRBV4-2 and TRBJ1-1; D possibly corresponds to TRBD1 (5 bases). Germline assignment: CDR1 LGHNA and CDR2 YNFKEQ. V lost 0 bases, J lost 2 bases, and 10 bases lay in between. The CDR3 is 15 amino acids. The CDR3 bases are TGTGCCAGCAGCCAAGATATCACAGGTAACACTGAAGCTTTCTTT. This gives the protein CASSQDITGNTEAFF.

This clone has a single count. The chain combines TRBV13 with TRBJ2-7; TRBD1 aligns across 8 bases. With V trimmed by 5 bases and J by 5 bases, 8 bases remained unmatched. Germline V gives CDR1 PRHDT, CDR2 FYEKMQ (reference sequence). The CDR3 totals 14 residues. The CDR3 region has the DNA TGTGCCAGCAGCCTCTGGACAGGGAGGAACGAGCAGTACTTC. The encoded protein is CASSLWTGRNEQYF.

The V and J genes are TRBV28 and TRBJ2-1; a weak D match, TRBD1 (6 bases). Per germline, CDR1 MDHEN and CDR2 SYDVKM. The CDR3 contains 14 residues. The V end lost 5 bases, the J end lost 6 bases, and 14 bases lay between the germline ends. The CDR3: CASSRKGTINEQFF. CDR3 sequence (DNA): TGTGCCAGCAGTCGAAAGGGGACAATCAATGAGCAGTTCTTC.

The chain combines TRBV2 with TRBJ1-1, with 9 bases identical to TRBD1. Germline loops: CDR1 SNHLY, CDR2 FYNNEI. After removal of 9 bases from V and 1 base from J, the junction contained 3 bases not matched to a gene. The CDR3 spans 13 residues. For the CDR3, the DNA is TGTGCCAGAGGACAGGGGTCGAACACTGAAGCTTTCTTT. Translation: CARGQGSNTEAFF. The full variable domain, with the rest looked up from reference TRBV2 and TRBJ1-1, is EPEVTQTPSHQVTQMGQEVILRCVPISNHLYFYWYRQILGQKVEFLVSFYNNEISEKSEIFDDQFSVERPDGSNFTLKIRSTKLEDSAMYFCARGQGSNTEAFFGQGTRLTVV.

CDR3 sequence (DNA): TGTGCCAGCAGTTACAGGACAGGGAAGGGTTCACCCCTCCACTTT. It encodes CASSYRTGKGSPLHF. The chain employs TRBV6-6 and TRBJ1-6; 8 bases agree with TRBD1. Germline assignment: CDR1 MNHNY and CDR2 SVGAGI (reference sequence). This CDR3 comprises 15 residues. The trim removed 2 bases at V and 9 bases at J, leaving 6 bases unmatched.

The chain has TRBV25-1 and TRBJ2-1; the match to TRBD1 covers 8 bases. CDR1 MGHDK and CDR2 SYGVNS come from the germline V gene. This CDR3 is built from 17 residues. J gave up 8 bases and V 3 bases, and 15 bases lay outside the gene matches. The CDR3 DNA is TGTGCCAGCAGTGAGGGGGCAGGGGGCGCTAGGTTTTATGAGCAGTTCTTC. This gives the protein CASSEGAGGARFYEQFF.

The chain employs TRBV30 and TRBJ2-7; D may be TRBD2 (5 bases). Germline assignment: CDR1 GTSNPN and CDR2 SVGIG (reference sequence). The V gene lost 5 bases and the J gene lost 3 bases, with 14 bases spanning the gap. The CDR3 is 13 residues long. The CDR3 loop reads CAWETYGLYEQYF. The CDR3 DNA sequence: TGTGCCTGGGAAACGTACGGACTCTACGAGCAGTACTTC.

The V call is TRBV15, the J call TRBJ2-5, with a possible D match to TRBD1 (6 bases). Matching the DNA end better, TRBJ2-7 makes the J call doubtful. This CDR3 is 16 amino acids long. Germline values: CDR1 LNHNV, CDR2 YYDKDF (reference sequence). In DNA, the CDR3 is TGTGCCACCAGCGGGGGCGAGACAACAACTCCCTACGAGCAGTACTTC. Translating it yields CATSGGETTTPYEQYF.

The chain is built from TRBV5-1 and TRBJ2-7; 8 nucleotides align to TRBD1. The length of the CDR3 is 14 residues. The germline V gene has CDR1 SGHRS and CDR2 YFSETQ. After removal of 0 bases from V and 5 bases from J, the junction contained 4 bases not matched to a gene. CDR3: CASSLGDRGHEQYF. In nucleotides, the CDR3 is TGCGCCAGCAGCTTGGGCGACAGGGGCCACGAGCAGTACTTC.

This clone showed up just a few times. The genes are TRBV11-2 and TRBJ2-5; maybe TRBD2 (7 bases). Trimming stripped 5 bases from V and 4 bases from J, with 20 bases between. Germline values: CDR1 SGHAT, CDR2 FQNNGV. The CDR3 runs 16 residues. The CDR3 bases are TGTGCCAGCAGCCCTGGGGGTCGGGGGGCAGGAGAGACCCAGTACTTC. Protein: CASSPGGRGAGETQYF. The full variable domain, with the rest looked up from reference TRBV11-2 and TRBJ2-5, is EAGVAQSPRYKIIEKRQSVAFWCNPISGHATLYWYQQILGQGPKLLIQFQNNGVVDDSQLPKDRFSAERLKGVDSTLKIQPAKLEDSAVYLCASSPGGRGAGETQYFGPGTRLLVL.

About this clone: Its ends do not fully match the called genes, so a read error is possible. The CDR3: CASSLAGATDTQYF. The CDR3 coding sequence is TGTGCCAGCAGCCTAGCGGGAGCCACAGATACGCAGTATTTT. V gene TRBV7-2 combines with J gene TRBJ2-3; 10 bases are a match to TRBD2. The germline CDR1 and CDR2 sequences are SGHTA and FQGNSA. The CDR3 length is 14 residues.

This clone was counted a few times. V gene TRBV7-3 combines with J gene TRBJ1-2; TRBD1 matches 8 bases. Germline CDR1 SGHTA, CDR2 FQGTGA. CDR3 length: 13 residues. V was clipped by 5 bases and J by 6 bases; unmatched bases: 5. The CDR3 sequence is CASSVGTGNGYTF. CDR3 bases: TGTGCCAGCAGCGTTGGGACAGGCAATGGCTACACCTTC.

The chain links TRBV19 to TRBJ1-5; D gene ambiguous. The CDR3 has 13 residues. V was cut by 3 bases and J by 2 bases, with 5 bases left in between. Germline CDR1 reads LNHDA; CDR2 reads SQIVND (reference sequence). The CDR3 DNA sequence: TGTGCCAGTAGTATCCCTCGCAATCAGCCCCAGCATTTT. Its translation is CASSIPRNQPQHF.

In nucleotides, the CDR3 is TGTGCCAGCAGTTACTCATCTAGCGGGCGGTACGAGCAGTACTTC. It specifies CASSYSSSGRYEQYF. The chain is built from TRBV6-5 and TRBJ2-7, with 8 nucleotides matching TRBD2. The ends lost 0 bases at V and 4 bases at J; junction bases unmatched: 5. Germline lookup yields CDR1 MNHEY and CDR2 SVGAGI. The CDR3 extends over 15 amino acids.

This clone showed up just once. The chain has TRBV19 and TRBJ1-5; 12 bases are shared with TRBD1. CDR1 is LNHDA, CDR2 SQIVND, per germline (reference sequence). The CDR3 length is 16 residues. V was pared by 6 bases and J by 5 bases, with 8 bases of the junction left unmatched. The CDR3 region has the DNA TGTGCCAGTAGGGACCCCGGGACAGGGGGCCATCAGCCCCAGCATTTT. Protein sequence: CASRDPGTGGHQPQHF.

The chain couples TRBV2 to TRBJ2-5; 7 bases are a match to TRBD2. Germline V gene lookup returns CDR1 SNHLY and CDR2 FYNNEI. CDR3 size: 13 residues. V dropped 6 bases and J dropped 5; count of bases not matched to a gene: 6. The CDR3 DNA follows: TGTGCCAGCAGAGGCAGCGGGAAGGAGACCCAGTACTTC. Translating gives CASRGSGKETQYF.

The chain links TRBV15 to TRBJ1-1; 8 nucleotides match TRBD1. CDR1 and CDR2 (germline): LNHNV, YYDKDF (reference sequence). Germline trimming cut 3 bases from V and 0 bases from J; bases unmatched to any gene: 0. This CDR3 region has 14 residues. As DNA, the CDR3 is TGTGCCACCAGCAGGGGACAGGTGAACACTGAAGCTTTCTTT. Protein sequence: CATSRGQVNTEAFF.